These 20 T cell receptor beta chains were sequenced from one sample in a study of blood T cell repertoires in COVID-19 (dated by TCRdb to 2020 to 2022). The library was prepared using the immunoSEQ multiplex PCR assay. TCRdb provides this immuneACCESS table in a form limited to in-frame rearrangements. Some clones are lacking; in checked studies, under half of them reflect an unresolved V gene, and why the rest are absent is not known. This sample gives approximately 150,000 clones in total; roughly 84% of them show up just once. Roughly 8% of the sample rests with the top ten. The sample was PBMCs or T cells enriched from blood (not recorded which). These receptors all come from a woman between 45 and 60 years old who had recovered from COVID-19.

CDR3 coding DNA: TGTGCCAGCAGCACCGGTGGGGGGTCGAACACCGGGGAGCTGTTTTTT. This encodes CASSTGGGSNTGELFF. The chain uses TRBV11-3 and TRBJ2-2, with a possible D match to TRBD2 (6 bases). V was clipped by 5 bases and J by 0 bases, with 13 bases between them. Germline CDR1 is SGHNT and CDR2 is YENEEA. There are 16 residues in the CDR3.

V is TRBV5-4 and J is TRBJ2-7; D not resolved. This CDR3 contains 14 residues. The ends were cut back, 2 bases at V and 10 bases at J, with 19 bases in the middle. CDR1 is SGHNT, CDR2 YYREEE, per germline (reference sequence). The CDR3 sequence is CASSFGKRPTGQYF. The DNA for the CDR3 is TGTGCCAGCAGCTTTGGAAAGCGACCCACCGGACAGTACTTC.

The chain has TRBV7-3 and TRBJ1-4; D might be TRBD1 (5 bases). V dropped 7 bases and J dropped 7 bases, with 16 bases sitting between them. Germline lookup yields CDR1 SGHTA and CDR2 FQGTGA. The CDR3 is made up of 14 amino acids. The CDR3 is CASNKQDHGEKLFF. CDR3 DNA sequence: TGTGCCAGCAACAAACAGGATCACGGTGAAAAACTGTTTTTT.

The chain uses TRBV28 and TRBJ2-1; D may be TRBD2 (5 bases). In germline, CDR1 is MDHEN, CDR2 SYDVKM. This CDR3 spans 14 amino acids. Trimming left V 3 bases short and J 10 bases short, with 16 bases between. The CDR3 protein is CASSLRDPLGEQFF. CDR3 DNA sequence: TGTGCCAGCAGTTTGAGGGATCCGCTCGGGGAGCAGTTCTTC.

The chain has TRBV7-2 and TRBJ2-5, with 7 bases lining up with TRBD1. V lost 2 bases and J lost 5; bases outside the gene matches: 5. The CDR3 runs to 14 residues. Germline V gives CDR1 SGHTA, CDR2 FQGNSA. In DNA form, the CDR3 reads TGTGCCAGCAGCTTACGGACAGGTTCGGAGACCCAGTACTTC. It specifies CASSLRTGSETQYF.

CDR3 residues: CASSNHLRTGGNYGYTF. DNA for the CDR3: TGTGCCAGTAGTAACCATCTCCGGACAGGGGGGAACTATGGCTACACCTTC. The chain is built from TRBV19 and TRBJ1-2, with 10 bases aligning to TRBD1. The CDR3 totals 17 residues. Trimming removed 4 bases from V and 2 bases from J; junction bases left unmatched: 10. Per the germline V gene, CDR1 is LNHDA and CDR2 is SQIVND (reference sequence).

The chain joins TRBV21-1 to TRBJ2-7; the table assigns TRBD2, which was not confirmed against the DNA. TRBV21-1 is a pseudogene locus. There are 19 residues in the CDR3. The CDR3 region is CASSNIGETSGRPSYEQYF. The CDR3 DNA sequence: TGTGCCAGCAGCAATATTGGAGAAACTAGCGGGAGGCCCTCCTACGAGCAGTACTTC.

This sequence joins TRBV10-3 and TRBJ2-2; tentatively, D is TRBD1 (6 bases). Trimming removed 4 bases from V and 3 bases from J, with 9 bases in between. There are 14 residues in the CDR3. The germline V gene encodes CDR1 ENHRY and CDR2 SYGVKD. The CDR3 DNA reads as TGTGCCATCAGTGGGGGGCAGTACACCGGGGAGCTGTTTTTT. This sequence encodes CAISGGQYTGELFF.

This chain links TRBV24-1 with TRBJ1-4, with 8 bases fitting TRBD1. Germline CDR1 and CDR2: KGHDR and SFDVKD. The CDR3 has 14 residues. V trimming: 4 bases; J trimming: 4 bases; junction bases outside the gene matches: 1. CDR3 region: CATSDGQGNEKLFF. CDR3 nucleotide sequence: TGTGCCACCAGTGACGGACAGGGTAATGAAAAACTGTTTTTT.

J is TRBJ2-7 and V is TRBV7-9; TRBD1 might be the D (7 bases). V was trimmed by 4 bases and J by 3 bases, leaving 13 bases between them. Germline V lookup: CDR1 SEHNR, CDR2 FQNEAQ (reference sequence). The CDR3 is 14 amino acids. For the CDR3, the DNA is TGTGCCAGCAGCTGGCAGGGGGGCCGCTACGAGCAGTACTTC. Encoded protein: CASSWQGGRYEQYF.

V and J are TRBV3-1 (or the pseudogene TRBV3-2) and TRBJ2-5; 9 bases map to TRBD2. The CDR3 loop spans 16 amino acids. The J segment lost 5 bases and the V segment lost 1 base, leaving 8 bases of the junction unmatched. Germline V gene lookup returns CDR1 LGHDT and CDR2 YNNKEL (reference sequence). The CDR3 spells CASSQGQTSGGETQYF. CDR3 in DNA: TGTGCCAGCAGCCAAGGCCAGACTAGCGGAGGGGAGACCCAGTACTTC.

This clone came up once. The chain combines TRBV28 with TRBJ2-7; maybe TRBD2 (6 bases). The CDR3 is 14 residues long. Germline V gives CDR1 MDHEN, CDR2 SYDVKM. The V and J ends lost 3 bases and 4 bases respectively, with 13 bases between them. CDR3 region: CASSLGVADYEQYF. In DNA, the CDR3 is TGTGCCAGCAGTTTGGGCGTAGCGGATTACGAGCAGTACTTC.

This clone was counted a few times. The DNA of the CDR3 is TGTGCCAGCAGCTTAGGAGGGGAAAAACTGTTTTTT. It specifies CASSLGGEKLFF. This chain uses TRBV7-2 with TRBJ1-4, with D unclear. The ends were cut back, 1 base at V and 8 bases at J, with 5 bases in the middle. Germline assignment: CDR1 SGHTA and CDR2 FQGNSA. The CDR3 contains 12 residues.

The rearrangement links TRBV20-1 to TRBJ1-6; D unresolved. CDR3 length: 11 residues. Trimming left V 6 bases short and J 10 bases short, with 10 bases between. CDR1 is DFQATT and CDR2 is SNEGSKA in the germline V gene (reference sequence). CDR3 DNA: TGCAGTGCCAAGGGAGGGTCACCCCTCCACTTT. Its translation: CSAKGGSPLHF.

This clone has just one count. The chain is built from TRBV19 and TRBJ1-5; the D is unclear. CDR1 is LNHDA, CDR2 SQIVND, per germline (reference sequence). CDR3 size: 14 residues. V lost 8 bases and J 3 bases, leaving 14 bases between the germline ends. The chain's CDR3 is CASQPTGNNQPQHF. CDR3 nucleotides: TGTGCCAGTCAACCTACGGGGAACAATCAGCCCCAGCATTTT. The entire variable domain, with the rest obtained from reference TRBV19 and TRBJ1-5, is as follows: DGGITQSPKYLFRKEGQNVTLSCEQNLNHDAMYWYRQDPGQGLRLIYYSQIVNDFQKGDIAEGYSVSREKKESFPLTVTSAQKNPTAFYLCASQPTGNNQPQHFGDGTRLSIL.

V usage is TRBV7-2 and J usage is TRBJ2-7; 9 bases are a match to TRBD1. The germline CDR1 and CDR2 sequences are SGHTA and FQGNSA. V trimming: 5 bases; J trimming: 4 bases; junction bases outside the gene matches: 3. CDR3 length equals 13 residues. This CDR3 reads CASSADRGYEQYF. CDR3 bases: TGTGCCAGCAGCGCCGACAGGGGGTACGAGCAGTACTTC. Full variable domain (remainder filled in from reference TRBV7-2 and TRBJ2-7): GAGVSQSPSNKVTEKGKDVELRCDPISGHTALYWYRQSLGQGLEFLIYFQGNSAPDKSGLPSDRFSAERTGGSVSTLTIQRTQQEDSAVYLCASSADRGYEQYFGPGTRLTVT.

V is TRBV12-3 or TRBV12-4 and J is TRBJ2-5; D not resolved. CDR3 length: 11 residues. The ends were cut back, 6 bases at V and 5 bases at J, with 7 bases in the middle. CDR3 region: CASRRAETQYF. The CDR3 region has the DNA TGTGCCAGCAGGAGAGCGGAGACCCAGTACTTC.

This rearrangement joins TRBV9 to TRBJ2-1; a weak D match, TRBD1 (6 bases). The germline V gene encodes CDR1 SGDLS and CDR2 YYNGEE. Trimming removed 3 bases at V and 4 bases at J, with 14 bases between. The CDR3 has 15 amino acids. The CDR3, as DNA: TGTGCCAGCAGCGGATCCGGGACAACATACAATGAGCAGTTCTTC. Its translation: CASSGSGTTYNEQFF.

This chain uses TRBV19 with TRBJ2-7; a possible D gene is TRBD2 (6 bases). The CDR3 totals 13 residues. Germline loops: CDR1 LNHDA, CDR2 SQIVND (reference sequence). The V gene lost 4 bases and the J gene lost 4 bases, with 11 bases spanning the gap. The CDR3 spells CASSTGSVYEQYF. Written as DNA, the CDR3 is TGTGCCAGTAGTACCGGGAGTGTTTACGAGCAGTACTTC.

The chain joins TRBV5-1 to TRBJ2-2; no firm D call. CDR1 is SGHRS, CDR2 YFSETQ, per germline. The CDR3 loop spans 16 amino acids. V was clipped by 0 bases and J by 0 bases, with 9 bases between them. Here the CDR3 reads CASSLATSANTGELFF. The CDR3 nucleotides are TGCGCCAGCAGCTTGGCAACCAGCGCGAACACCGGGGAGCTGTTTTTT.